This record covers a single TCR beta chain. This sample was taken from a study of identical twins. TCRdb re-called the 5' RACE reads with MiXCR, one entry per CDR3 protein. This table holds about 260,000 distinct CDR3 sequences, approximately 7% found once. This CDR3 is 15 amino acids long. V lost 0 bases, J lost 3 bases, and 12 bases lay in between. Germline-derived CDR1 and CDR2 are SGHRS and YFSETQ. The sample was also linked to a second study, of yellow fever vaccine responses in identical twins.

The sample comprised memory (CD45RO+) T cells sorted from blood. V and J are TRBV5-1 and TRBJ2-5, with D perhaps matching TRBD2 (6 bases). The receptor comes from a woman aged 18-35 years in good health. CDR3: CASSLAKTREETQYF. Here the CDR3 DNA reads TGCGCCAGCAGCTTGGCCAAGACTAGAGAAGAGACCCAGTACTTC.